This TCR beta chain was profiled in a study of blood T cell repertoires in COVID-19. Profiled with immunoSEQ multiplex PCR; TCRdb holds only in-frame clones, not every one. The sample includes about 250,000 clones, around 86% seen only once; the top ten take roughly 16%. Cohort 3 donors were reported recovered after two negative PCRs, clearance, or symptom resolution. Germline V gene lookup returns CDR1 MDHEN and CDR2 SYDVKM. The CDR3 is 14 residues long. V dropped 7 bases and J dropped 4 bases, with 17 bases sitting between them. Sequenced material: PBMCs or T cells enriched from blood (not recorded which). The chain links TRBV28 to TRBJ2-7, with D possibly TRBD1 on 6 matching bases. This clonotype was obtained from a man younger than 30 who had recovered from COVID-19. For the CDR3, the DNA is TGTGCCAGCACCTCGACGGACAGCGGTTACGAGCAGTACTTC. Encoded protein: CASTSTDSGYEQYF.